Each of the 13 T cell receptor beta chains below was sequenced from the same sample in a study of cytomegalovirus exposure and HLA in healthy donors. In the PCR, 60 Vbeta and 13 Jbeta primers were used. Generated by immunoSEQ multiplex PCR, the TCRdb table keeps only in-frame clones and is missing some. The data contain under 130,000 clones, roughly three fifths of them seen just once; the ten biggest clones take up less than 4.5%. Sequencing used PBMCs. These receptors were taken from a man younger than 45 in good health and CMV-seropositive.

This clone was seen once. The CDR3 sequence: CASSQEGGRGRGAFF. In DNA, the CDR3 is TGCGCCAGCAGCCAAGAGGGGGGCAGGGGGCGGGGGGCTTTCTTT. This sequence joins TRBV4-1 and TRBJ1-1, with 8 bases matching TRBD1. The V gene end was trimmed by 0 bases and the J gene end by 11 bases; junction bases not matched to a gene: 11. Germline lookup yields CDR1 MGHRA and CDR2 YSYEKL. The CDR3 has 15 amino acids.

Only a few counts were recorded for this clone. The chain links TRBV5-1 to TRBJ2-5; the match to TRBD1 covers 7 bases. V dropped 4 bases and J dropped 1; count of bases not matched to a gene: 4. This CDR3 comprises 14 residues. From germline, CDR1 is SGHRS and CDR2 YFSETQ. As DNA, the CDR3 is TGCGCCAGCAGCCCGGACAGGAGCCAAGAGACCCAGTACTTC. This gives the protein CASSPDRSQETQYF.

The chain recombines TRBV6-1 with TRBJ2-1; a possible D gene is TRBD2 (5 bases). The CDR3 loop spans 15 amino acids. Trimming stripped 1 base from V and 6 bases from J, with 13 bases between. Germline V CDR1 and CDR2: MNHNS, SASEGT. CDR3 DNA sequence: TGTGCCAGCAGTGAAGGAGGGAGAAGGACCAATGAGCAGTTCTTC. Translated, it gives CASSEGGRRTNEQFF.

The chain recombines TRBV7-2 with TRBJ1-1; 7 bases match TRBD1. The germline V gene has CDR1 SGHTA and CDR2 FQGNSA. The ends lost 0 bases at V and 5 bases at J; junction bases unmatched: 9. CDR3 length equals 16 residues. The CDR3: CASSLAYRGLRTEAFF. The CDR3 bases are TGTGCCAGCAGCTTAGCCTACAGGGGTTTGAGGACTGAAGCTTTCTTT.

This clone showed up just a few times. This sequence joins TRBV27 and TRBJ1-5, with D possibly being TRBD1 (5 bases). CDR3 length: 13 amino acids. From germline, CDR1 is MNHEY and CDR2 SMNVEV (reference sequence). V was trimmed by 0 bases and J by 6 bases, leaving 6 bases between them. Written as DNA, the CDR3 is TGTGCCAGCAGTTTATCCGGGGGTCAGCCCCAGCATTTT. Protein: CASSLSGGQPQHF.

The chain employs TRBV9 and TRBJ2-1, with a weak D call TRBD1 (5 bases). Between the trimmed V and J ends, which lost 1 base and 5 bases, there was a span of 13 bases. Germline assignment: CDR1 SGDLS and CDR2 YYNGEE. This CDR3 has 15 residues. The CDR3 DNA follows: TGTGCCAGCAGCGTAAGAAGCGACAGAGACAATGAGCAGTTCTTC. Translating gives CASSVRSDRDNEQFF.

This clone was detected a few times. This sequence joins TRBV19 and TRBJ1-4; D remains ambiguous. The CDR3 spans 15 residues. Germline CDR1 LNHDA, CDR2 SQIVND (reference sequence). The V end was cut by 5 bases, the J end by 8 bases, with 18 bases between. The CDR3 DNA follows: TGTGCCAGTAGTGGGAAACTAGGTCCTGGGGAAAAACTGTTTTTT. Translated: CASSGKLGPGEKLFF.

The sample holds one count of this clone. This chain uses TRBV5-1 with TRBJ1-1; TRBD1 aligns across 9 bases. Trimming took 4 bases from V and 3 from J; bases not matched to a gene: 7. CDR3 size: 15 residues. Germline V gene lookup returns CDR1 SGHRS and CDR2 YFSETQ. CDR3 DNA: TGCGCCAGCAGCCTGACACAGGGGGCACACACTGAAGCTTTCTTT. Residues: CASSLTQGAHTEAFF.

The chain employs TRBV6-5 and TRBJ2-5; tentative D call: TRBD2 (5 bases). The V gene's germline CDR1 is MNHEY and CDR2 SVGAGI. The CDR3 covers 14 residues. The V end was cut by 0 bases, the J end by 5 bases, with 10 bases between. The CDR3 is CASSYSPTGETQYF. The CDR3 DNA follows: TGTGCCAGCAGTTACTCCCCCACGGGGGAGACCCAGTACTTC.

This clone was counted a few times. The chain employs TRBV5-1 and TRBJ2-7, with TRBD2 identical over 10 bases. With 2 bases clipped from V and 6 bases from J, the junction kept 5 bases outside the gene matches. The CDR3 contains 14 residues. Germline CDR1 SGHRS, CDR2 YFSETQ. The CDR3 reads CASSLKRGGSEQYF. The CDR3 DNA sequence: TGCGCCAGCAGCTTAAAGCGGGGGGGCAGCGAGCAGTACTTC.

This clone was detected only a few times. The chain employs TRBV15 and TRBJ1-4; TRBD1 matches at 12 bases. V dropped 4 bases and J dropped 0; count of bases not matched to a gene: 15. Per germline, CDR1 LNHNV and CDR2 YYDKDF (reference sequence). The CDR3 is 21 amino acids. As DNA, the CDR3 is TGTGCCACCAGCAAAAAACCGGGACAGGGGGCTTACGAAGCAACTAATGAAAAACTGTTTTTT. Residues: CATSKKPGQGAYEATNEKLFF.

V usage is TRBV5-1 and J usage is TRBJ1-2; 9 positions match TRBD1. The V segment lost 3 bases and the J segment 10 bases; nucleotides outside the gene matches: 19. The CDR3 covers 17 residues. The V gene's germline CDR1 is SGHRS and CDR2 YFSETQ. The CDR3 here is CASSSTSTDRGGNVYTF. The CDR3, as DNA: TGCGCCAGCAGCTCCACCTCGACGGACAGGGGAGGAAATGTCTACACCTTC. The full variable domain, its missing parts supplied by reference TRBV5-1 and TRBJ1-2, is KAGVTQTPRYLIKTRGQQVTLSCSPISGHRSVSWYQQTPGQGLQFLFEYFSETQRNKGNFPGRFSGRQFSNSRSEMNVSTLELGDSALYLCASSSTSTDRGGNVYTFGSGTRLTVV.

This chain joins TRBV2 and TRBJ2-5; D is undetermined. The CDR3 sequence is 12 residues long. Germline V gene data show CDR1 as SNHLY and CDR2 as FYNNEI. Trimming cost V 5 bases and J 4 bases, with 8 bases left between them. The DNA of the CDR3 is TGTGCCAGCAGTACCTCGGGAGAGACCCAGTACTTC. Translating gives CASSTSGETQYF.